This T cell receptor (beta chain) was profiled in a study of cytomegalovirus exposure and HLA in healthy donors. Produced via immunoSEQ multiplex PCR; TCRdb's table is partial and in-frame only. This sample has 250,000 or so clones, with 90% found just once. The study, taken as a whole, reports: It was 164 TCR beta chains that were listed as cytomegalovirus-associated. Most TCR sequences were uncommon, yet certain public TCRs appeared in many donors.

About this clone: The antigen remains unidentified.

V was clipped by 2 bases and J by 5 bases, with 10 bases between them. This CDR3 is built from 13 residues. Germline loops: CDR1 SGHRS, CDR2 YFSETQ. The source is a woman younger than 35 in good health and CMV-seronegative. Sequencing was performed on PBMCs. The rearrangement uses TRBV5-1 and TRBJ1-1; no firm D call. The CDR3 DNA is TGCGCCAGCAGCTTTGCCGGTACGACTGAAGCTTTCTTT. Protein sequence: CASSFAGTTEAFF.